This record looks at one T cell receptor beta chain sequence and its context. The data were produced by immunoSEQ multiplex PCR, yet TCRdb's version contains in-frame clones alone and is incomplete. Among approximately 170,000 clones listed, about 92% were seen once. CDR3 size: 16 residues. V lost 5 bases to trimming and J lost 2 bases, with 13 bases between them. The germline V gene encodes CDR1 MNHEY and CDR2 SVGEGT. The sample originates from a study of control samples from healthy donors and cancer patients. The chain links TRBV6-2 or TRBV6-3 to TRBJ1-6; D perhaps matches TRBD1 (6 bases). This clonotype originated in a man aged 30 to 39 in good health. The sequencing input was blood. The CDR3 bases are TGTGCCAGCAGTCCACTTGGACAGACCTATAATTCACCCCTCCACTTT. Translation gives CASSPLGQTYNSPLHF.